The following is a T cell receptor (beta chain) sequence with its context. Germline V gives CDR1 SGHRS, CDR2 YFSETQ. The CDR3 is 17 amino acids. This record comes from a study of T cells expressing NK-cell markers. Reprocessing the 5' RACE reads, TCRdb reports a single entry for every CDR3 protein and omits DNA. The table lists about 440,000 distinct CDR3 sequences, with 7.3% in the top ten. Sequenced: blood T cells: a sorted CD56 or NKG2C T cell subset, CD4+ or CD8+ T cells, or bulk PBMC T cells (not recorded which). The receptor's source is a woman aged 18 to 75 in good health. The chain recombines TRBV5-1 with TRBJ2-2; the D call from TCRdb, TRBD2, cannot be confirmed without DNA. CDR3 protein: CASSKPGLAASTGELFF.